This T cell receptor (beta chain) was sequenced in a study of blood T cell repertoires in COVID-19. Turning to the study itself: Material from acute and convalescent COVID-19 was sourced from the United States, Italy and Spain. PBMCs, B-cell-depleted T cells, or T cells were the source of the cDNA or gDNA that made up the material.

The length of the CDR3 is 15 residues. The germline CDR1 and CDR2 sequences are SGHVS and FQNEAQ. The germline V and J ends were trimmed by 3 bases and 7 bases, with 13 bases remaining between them. Across about two dozen US areas, participants ranged in age from roughly 18 to 95 years. Under the authors' procedure: Nucleated cell number was recorded as an estimate derived from reference gene primer amplification. The table came from immunoSEQ multiplex PCR; TCRdb's copy has only in-frame clones and leaves some out. V, J and clone size are taken as reported in that table, and D and trimming were inferred from the DNA itself. Of roughly 150,000 clones listed, around four fifths are singletons.

The TCR sequence derives from a woman aged 40 to 55 who had recovered from COVID-19. This sequence joins TRBV7-8 and TRBJ1-6; tentatively, D is TRBD1 (5 bases). Sequencing input: PBMCs or T cells enriched from blood (not recorded which). The CDR3 region has the DNA TGTGCCAGCAGCTTCCTCGACAGACCCAATTCACCCCTCCACTTT. It is translated as CASSFLDRPNSPLHF. Full variable domain (remainder filled in from reference TRBV7-8 and TRBJ1-6): GAGVSQSPRYKVAKRGQDVALRCDPISGHVSLFWYQQALGQGPEFLTYFQNEAQLDKSGLPSDRFFAERPEGSVSTLKIQRTQQEDSAVYLCASSFLDRPNSPLHFGNGTRLTVT.